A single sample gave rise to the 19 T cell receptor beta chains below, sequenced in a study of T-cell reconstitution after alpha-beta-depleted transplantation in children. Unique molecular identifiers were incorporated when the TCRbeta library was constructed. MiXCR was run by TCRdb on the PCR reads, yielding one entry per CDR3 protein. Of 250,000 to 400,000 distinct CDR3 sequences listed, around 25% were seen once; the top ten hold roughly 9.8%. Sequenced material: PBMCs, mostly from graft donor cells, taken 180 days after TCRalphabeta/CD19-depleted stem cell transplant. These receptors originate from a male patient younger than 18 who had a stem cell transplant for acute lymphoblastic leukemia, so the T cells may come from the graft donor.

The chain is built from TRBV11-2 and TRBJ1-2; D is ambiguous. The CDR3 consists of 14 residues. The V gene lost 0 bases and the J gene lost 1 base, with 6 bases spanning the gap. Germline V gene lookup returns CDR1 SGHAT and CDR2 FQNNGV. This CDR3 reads CASSLDVINYGYTF. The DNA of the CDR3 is TGTGCCAGCAGCTTAGACGTAATTAACTATGGCTACACCTTC.

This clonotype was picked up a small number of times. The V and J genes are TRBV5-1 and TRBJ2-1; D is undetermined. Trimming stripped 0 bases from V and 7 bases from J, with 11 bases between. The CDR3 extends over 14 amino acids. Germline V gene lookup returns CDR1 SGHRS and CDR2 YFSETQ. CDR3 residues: CASSLVVSANEQFF. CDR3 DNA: TGCGCCAGCAGCTTGGTGGTTTCCGCTAATGAGCAGTTCTTC.

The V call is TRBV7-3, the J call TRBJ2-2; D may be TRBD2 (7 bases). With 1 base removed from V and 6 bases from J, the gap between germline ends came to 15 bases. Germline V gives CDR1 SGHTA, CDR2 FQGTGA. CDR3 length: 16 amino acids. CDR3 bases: TGTGCCAGCAGCTTAATGGGGGGGCGCCGAGCCGGGGAGCTGTTTTTT. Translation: CASSLMGGRRAGELFF.

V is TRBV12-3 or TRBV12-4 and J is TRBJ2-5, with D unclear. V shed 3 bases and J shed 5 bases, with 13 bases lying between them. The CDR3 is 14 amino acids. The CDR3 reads CASSFWSGSETQYF. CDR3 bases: TGTGCCAGCAGTTTTTGGTCGGGCAGTGAGACCCAGTACTTC.

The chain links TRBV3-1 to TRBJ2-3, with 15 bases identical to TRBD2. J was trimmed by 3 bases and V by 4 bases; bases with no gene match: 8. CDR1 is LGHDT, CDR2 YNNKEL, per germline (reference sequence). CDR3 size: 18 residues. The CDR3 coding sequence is TGTGCCAGCAGCCGGACTAGCGGGAGGGCCAAGGAGACAGATACGCAGTATTTT. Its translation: CASSRTSGRAKETDTQYF.

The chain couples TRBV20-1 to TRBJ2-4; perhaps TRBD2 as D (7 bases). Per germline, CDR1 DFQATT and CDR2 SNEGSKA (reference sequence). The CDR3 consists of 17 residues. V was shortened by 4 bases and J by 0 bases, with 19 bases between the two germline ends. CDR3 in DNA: TGCAGTGCTAACGTACATCGGGGGGCCTTAGCCAAAAACATTCAGTACTTC. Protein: CSANVHRGALAKNIQYF.

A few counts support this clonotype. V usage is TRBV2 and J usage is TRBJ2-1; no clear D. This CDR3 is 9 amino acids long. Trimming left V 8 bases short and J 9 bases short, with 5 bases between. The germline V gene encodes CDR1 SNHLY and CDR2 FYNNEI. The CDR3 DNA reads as TGTGCCAGCGTTGCTGAGCAGTTCTTC. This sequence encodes CASVAEQFF.

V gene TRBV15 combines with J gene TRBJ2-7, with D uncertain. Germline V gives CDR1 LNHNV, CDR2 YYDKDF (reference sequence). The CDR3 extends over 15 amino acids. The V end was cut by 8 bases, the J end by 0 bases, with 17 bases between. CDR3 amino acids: CATATWRSSSYEQYF. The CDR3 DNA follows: TGTGCCACCGCAACGTGGCGGTCGAGCTCCTACGAGCAGTACTTC. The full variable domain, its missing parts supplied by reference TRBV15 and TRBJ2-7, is DAMVIQNPRYQVTQFGKPVTLSCSQTLNHNVMYWYQQKSSQAPKLLFHYYDKDFNNEADTPDNFQSRRPNTSFCFLDIRSPGLGDTAMYLCATATWRSSSYEQYFGPGTRLTVT.

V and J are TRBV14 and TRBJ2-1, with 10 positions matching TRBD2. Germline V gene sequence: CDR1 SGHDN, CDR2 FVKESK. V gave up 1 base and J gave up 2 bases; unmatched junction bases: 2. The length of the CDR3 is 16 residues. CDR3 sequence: CASSQALAGPYNEQFF. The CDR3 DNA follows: TGTGCCAGCAGCCAAGCACTAGCGGGACCCTACAATGAGCAGTTCTTC.

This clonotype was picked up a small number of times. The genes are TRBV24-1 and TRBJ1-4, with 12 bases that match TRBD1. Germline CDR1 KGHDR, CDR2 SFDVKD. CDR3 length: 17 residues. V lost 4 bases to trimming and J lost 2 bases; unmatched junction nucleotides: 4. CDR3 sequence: CATSDSGTGGTNEKLFF. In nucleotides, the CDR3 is TGTGCCACCAGTGACTCCGGGACAGGGGGCACTAATGAAAAACTGTTTTTT.

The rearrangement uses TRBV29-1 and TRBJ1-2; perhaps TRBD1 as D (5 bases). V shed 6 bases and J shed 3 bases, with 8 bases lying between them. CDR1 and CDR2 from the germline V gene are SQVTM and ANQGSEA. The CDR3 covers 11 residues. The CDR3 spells CSVGGDYGYTF. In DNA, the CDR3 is TGCAGCGTGGGAGGGGACTATGGCTACACCTTC.

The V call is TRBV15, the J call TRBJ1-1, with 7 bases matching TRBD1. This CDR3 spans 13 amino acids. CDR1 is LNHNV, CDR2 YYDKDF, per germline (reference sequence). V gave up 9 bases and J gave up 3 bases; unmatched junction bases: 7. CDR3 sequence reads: CATGQGGDTEAFF. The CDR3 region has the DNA TGTGCCACTGGGCAGGGGGGGGACACTGAAGCTTTCTTT.

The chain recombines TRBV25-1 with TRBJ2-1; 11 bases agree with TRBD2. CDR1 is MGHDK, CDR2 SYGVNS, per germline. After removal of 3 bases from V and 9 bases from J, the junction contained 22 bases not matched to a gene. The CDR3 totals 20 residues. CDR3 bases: TGTGCCAGCAGTGAGATCAGGGACGGGCTGACTAGCGGGAAAGGGGGTGAGCAGTTCTTC. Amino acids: CASSEIRDGLTSGKGGEQFF. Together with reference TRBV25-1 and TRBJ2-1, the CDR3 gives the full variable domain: EADIYQTPRYLVIGTGKKITLECSQTMGHDKMYWYQQDPGMELHLIHYSYGVNSTEKGDLSSESTVSRIRTEHFPLTLESARPSHTSQYLCASSEIRDGLTSGKGGEQFFGPGTRLTVL.

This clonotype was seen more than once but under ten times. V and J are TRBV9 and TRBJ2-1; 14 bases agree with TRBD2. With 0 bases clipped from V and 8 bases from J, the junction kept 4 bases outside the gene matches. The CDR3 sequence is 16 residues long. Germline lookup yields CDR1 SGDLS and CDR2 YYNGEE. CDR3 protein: CASSVGGLAGADEQFF. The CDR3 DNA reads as TGTGCCAGCAGCGTAGGGGGACTAGCGGGAGCGGATGAGCAGTTCTTC.

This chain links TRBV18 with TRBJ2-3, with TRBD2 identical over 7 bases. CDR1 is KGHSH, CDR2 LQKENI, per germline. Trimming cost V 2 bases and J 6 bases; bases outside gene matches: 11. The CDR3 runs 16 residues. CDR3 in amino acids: CASSPSGLPGLDTQYF. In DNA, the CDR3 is TGTGCCAGCTCACCATCGGGACTACCTGGCCTGGATACGCAGTATTTT.

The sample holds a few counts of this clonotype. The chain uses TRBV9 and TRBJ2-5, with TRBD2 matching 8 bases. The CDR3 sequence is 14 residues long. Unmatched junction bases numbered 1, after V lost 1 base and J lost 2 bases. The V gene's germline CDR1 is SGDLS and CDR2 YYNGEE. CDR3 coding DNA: TGTGCCAGCAGCGTACGGGGGGGGCAAGAGACCCAGTACTTC. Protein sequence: CASSVRGGQETQYF.

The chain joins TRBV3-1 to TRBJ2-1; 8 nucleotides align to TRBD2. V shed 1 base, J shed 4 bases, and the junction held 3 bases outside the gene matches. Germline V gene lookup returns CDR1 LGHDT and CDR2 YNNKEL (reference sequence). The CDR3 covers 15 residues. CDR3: CASSQGLASYNEQFF. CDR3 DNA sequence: TGTGCCAGCAGCCAAGGACTAGCGTCTTACAATGAGCAGTTCTTC.

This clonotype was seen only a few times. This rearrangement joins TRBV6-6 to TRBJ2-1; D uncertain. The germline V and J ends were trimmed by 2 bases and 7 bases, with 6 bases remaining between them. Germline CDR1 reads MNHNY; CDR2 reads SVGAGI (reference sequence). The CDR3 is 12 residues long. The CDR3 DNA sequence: TGTGCCAGCAGTTACCTCCCGAATGAGCAGTTCTTC. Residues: CASSYLPNEQFF.

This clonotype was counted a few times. The CDR3, as DNA: TGCGCCAGCAGACCGACCCCTTCCTCCACCTACGAGCAGTACTTC. Its translation: CASRPTPSSTYEQYF. The rearrangement joins TRBV5-1 to TRBJ2-7, with unresolved D. The CDR3 runs to 15 residues. Trimming pared 5 bases from V and 2 bases from J, leaving 17 bases between. Germline V gene sequence: CDR1 SGHRS, CDR2 YFSETQ. Full variable domain (remainder filled in from reference TRBV5-1 and TRBJ2-7): KAGVTQTPRYLIKTRGQQVTLSCSPISGHRSVSWYQQTPGQGLQFLFEYFSETQRNKGNFPGRFSGRQFSNSRSEMNVSTLELGDSALYLCASRPTPSSTYEQYFGPGTRLTVT.